The next 4 T cell receptor beta chains were all read from a single sample in a study of OX40 agonist ivuxolimab in advanced cancers. Clones were read by immunoSEQ multiplex PCR, and TCRdb kept only the in-frame ones, dropping some. The sample includes 9,500 to 14,000 clones, around 80% of them seen just once. The starting material was CD4+ or CD8+ T cells sorted from blood, obtained in a trial of the OX40 agonist ivuxolimab. The receptors derive from an adult with an advanced solid tumor such as melanoma, head and neck, liver or kidney cancer.

The V gene is TRBV7-9, the J gene TRBJ1-6; D call uncertain. This CDR3 is 12 amino acids long. From germline, CDR1 is SEHNR and CDR2 FQNEAQ (reference sequence). V lost 4 bases to trimming and J lost 10 bases, with 8 bases between them. CDR3: CASSSTRSPLHF. CDR3 coding DNA: TGTGCCAGCAGCTCCACACGGTCACCCCTCCACTTT.

The V and J genes are TRBV9 and TRBJ1-3; no definite D call. The germline V gene has CDR1 SGDLS and CDR2 YYNGEE. The CDR3 length is 14 residues. V lost 4 bases, J lost 4 bases, and 12 bases lay in between. CDR3: CASSPRASGNTIYF. The CDR3 coding sequence is TGTGCCAGCAGCCCCCGGGCCAGCGGAAACACCATATATTTT.

Concerning this clone itself: Other DNA sequences in the sample encode the same CDR3. CDR3 residues: CASSIGGAGTEAFF. CDR3 coding DNA: TGTGCCAGTAGTATAGGGGGCGCGGGAACTGAAGCTTTCTTT. This chain joins TRBV19 and TRBJ1-1; the D gene is possibly TRBD1 (5 bases). With 1 base removed from V and 5 bases from J, the gap between germline ends came to 11 bases. This CDR3 has 14 amino acids. From germline, CDR1 is LNHDA and CDR2 SQIVND (reference sequence).

The rearrangement uses TRBV6-5 and TRBJ1-1, with D possibly TRBD1 on 6 matching bases. The ends were cut back, 8 bases at V and 5 bases at J, with 9 bases in the middle. CDR1 and CDR2 from the germline V gene are MNHEY and SVGAGI. The CDR3 consists of 11 residues. CDR3 amino acids: CASAQGTEAFF. The CDR3 bases are TGTGCCAGCGCCCAGGGGACTGAAGCTTTCTTT.